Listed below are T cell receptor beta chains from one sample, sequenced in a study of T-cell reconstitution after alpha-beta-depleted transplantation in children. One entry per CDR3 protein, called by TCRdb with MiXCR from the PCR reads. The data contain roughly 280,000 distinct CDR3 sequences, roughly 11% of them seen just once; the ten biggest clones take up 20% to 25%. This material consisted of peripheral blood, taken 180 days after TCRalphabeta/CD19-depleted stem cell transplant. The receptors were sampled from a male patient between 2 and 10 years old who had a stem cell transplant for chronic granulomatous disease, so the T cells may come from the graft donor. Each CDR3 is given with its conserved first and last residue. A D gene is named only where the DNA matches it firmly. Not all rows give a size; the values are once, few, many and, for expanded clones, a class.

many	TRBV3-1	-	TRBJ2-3	TGTGCCAGCAGCCCCACGTCCAGCACAGATACGCAGTATTTT	CASSPTSSTDTQYF
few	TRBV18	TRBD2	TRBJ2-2	TGTGCCAGCTCACCTTCCGGGACTAGCTATGGGAACACCGGGGAGCTGTTTTTT	CASSPSGTSYGNTGELFF
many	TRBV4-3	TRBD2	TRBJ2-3	TGCGCCAGCAGCCCCGGCGTGGCTAGCGGGGGTACAGATACGCAGTATTTT	CASSPGVASGGTDTQYF
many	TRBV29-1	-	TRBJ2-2	TGCAGCGTTGTGCCAGGGAGCCTCACCGGGGAGCTGTTTTTT	CSVVPGSLTGELFF
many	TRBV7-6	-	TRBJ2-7	TGTGCCAGCAGCTCGACTCCGAGGGCTTACGAGCAGTACTTC	CASSSTPRAYEQYF
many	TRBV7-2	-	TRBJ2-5	TGTGCCAGCGGATGGGGCGCGGAAGAGACCCAGTACTTC	CASGWGAEETQYF
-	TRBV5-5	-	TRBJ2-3	TGTGCCAGCAGCCGGATCCCGGGACCCCCTACAGATACGCAGTATTTT	CASSRIPGPPTDTQYF
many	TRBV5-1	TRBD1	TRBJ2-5	TGCGCCAGCAGCAACTCCGGGACAGGGGGGCGAGAGACCCAGTACTTC	CASSNSGTGGRETQYF
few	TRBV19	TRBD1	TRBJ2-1	TGTGCCAGTAGTATTTTGACAGGGGGCTCCTACAATGAGCAGTTCTTC	CASSILTGGSYNEQFF
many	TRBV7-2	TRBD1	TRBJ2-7	TGTGCCAGCAGCTTATGGGCAGGGGGCATCTACGAGCAGTACTTC	CASSLWAGGIYEQYF
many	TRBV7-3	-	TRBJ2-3	TGTGCCAGCAGCTTAAAAAATGAAGATACGCAGTATTTT	CASSLKNEDTQYF
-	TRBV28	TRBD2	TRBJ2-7	TGTGCCAGCAGCCCGCTAGCGGGAGGGTCCTTCTCCTACGAGCAGTACTTC	CASSPLAGGSFSYEQYF
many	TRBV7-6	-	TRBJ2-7	TGTGCCAGCAGCCAACCGATTAGCCTGACTCCTGACCTATACGAGCAGTACTTC	CASSQPISLTPDLYEQYF
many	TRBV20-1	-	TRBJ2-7	TGCAGTGCTAGGGGTCTCTCAACCCTCTACGAGCAGTACTTC	CSARGLSTLYEQYF
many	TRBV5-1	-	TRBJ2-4	TGCGCCAGCAGCTTGTTACTGCGAGGGGACATTCAGTACTTC	CASSLLLRGDIQYF
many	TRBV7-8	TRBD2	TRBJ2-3	TGTGCCAGCAGCCCCATCGCTGGTAGCGGGGCGAGCACAGATACGCAGTATTTT	CASSPIAGSGASTDTQYF
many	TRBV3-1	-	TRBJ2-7	TGTGCCAGCAGCCAAAGTAACAGGGTCTACGAGCAGTACTTC	CASSQSNRVYEQYF
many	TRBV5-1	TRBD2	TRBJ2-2	TGCGCCAGCAGCTTCCGACTAGCGGGTGCGAGCGGGGAGCTGTTTTTT	CASSFRLAGASGELFF
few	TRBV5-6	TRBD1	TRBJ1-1	TGTGCCAGCAGAAAGACAGGGGAGCGGACTGAAGCTTTCTTT	CASRKTGERTEAFF
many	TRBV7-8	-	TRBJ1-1	TGTGCCAGCAGCCTCTTTACCACAGGGTACCGAAACACTGAAGCTTTCTTT	CASSLFTTGYRNTEAFF
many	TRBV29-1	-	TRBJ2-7	TGCAGCGTTGGCGGCACGGGCTACGAGCAGTACTTC	CSVGGTGYEQYF
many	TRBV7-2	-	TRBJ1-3	TGTGCCAGCAGCTTGTCTCGTGGAAACACCATATATTTT	CASSLSRGNTIYF
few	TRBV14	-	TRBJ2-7	TGTGCCAGCAGCCAAGGTTTCGGACAGCACAGCTCCTACGAGCAGTACTTC	CASSQGFGQHSSYEQYF
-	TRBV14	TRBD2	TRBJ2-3	TGTGCCAGCAGCCTTCAGCGGGGCCCCTACCATACGCAGTATTTT	CASSLQRGPYHTQYF
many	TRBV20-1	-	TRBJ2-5	TGCAGTGCTAGACTCGGACCCAAAGAGACCCAGTACTTC	CSARLGPKETQYF
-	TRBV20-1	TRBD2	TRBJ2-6	TGCAGCGCTAGGTTGGGACTAGCGACTTCTGGGGCCAACGTCCTGACTTTC	CSARLGLATSGANVLTF
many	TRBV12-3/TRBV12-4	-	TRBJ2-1	TGTGCCAGCAGTTTTATGGGAGTATACAATGAGCAGTTCTTC	CASSFMGVYNEQFF
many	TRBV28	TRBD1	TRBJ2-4	TGTGCCAGCAGGATTCAAACGGGACAGTTTTACTTC	CASRIQTGQFYF
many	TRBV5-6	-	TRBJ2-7	TGTGCCAGCAGCCCAACAGACAGCCGCTACGAGCAGTACTTC	CASSPTDSRYEQYF
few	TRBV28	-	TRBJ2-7	TGTGCCAGCAGTACCCCCAAGAGAGCGGGTACCTACGAGCAGTACTTC	CASSTPKRAGTYEQYF
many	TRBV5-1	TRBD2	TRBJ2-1	TGCGCCAGCAGCTTGAGGACTAGCCCTTACGGCAATGAGCAGTTCTTC	CASSLRTSPYGNEQFF
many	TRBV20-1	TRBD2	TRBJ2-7	TGCAGTGTAGCGGGGTCACCGGGCGAGCAGTACTTC	CSVAGSPGEQYF